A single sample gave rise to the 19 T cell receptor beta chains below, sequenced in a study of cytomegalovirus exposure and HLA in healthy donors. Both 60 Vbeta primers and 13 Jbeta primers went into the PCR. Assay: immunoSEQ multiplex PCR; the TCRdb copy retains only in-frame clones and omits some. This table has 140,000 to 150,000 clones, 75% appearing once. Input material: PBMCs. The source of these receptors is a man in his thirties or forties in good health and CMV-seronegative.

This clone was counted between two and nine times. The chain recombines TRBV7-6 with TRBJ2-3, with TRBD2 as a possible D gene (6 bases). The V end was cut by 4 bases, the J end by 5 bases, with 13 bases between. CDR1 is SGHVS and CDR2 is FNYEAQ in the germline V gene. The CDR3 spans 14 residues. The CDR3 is CASSYRDSGDTQYF. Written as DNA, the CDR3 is TGTGCCAGCAGCTATCGGGACTCCGGAGATACGCAGTATTTT. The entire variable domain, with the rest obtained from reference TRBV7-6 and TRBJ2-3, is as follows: GAGVSQSPRYKVTKRGQDVALRCDPISGHVSLYWYRQALGQGPEFLTYFNYEAQQDKSGLPNDRFSAERPEGSISTLTIQRTEQRDSAMYRCASSYRDSGDTQYFGPGTRLTVL.

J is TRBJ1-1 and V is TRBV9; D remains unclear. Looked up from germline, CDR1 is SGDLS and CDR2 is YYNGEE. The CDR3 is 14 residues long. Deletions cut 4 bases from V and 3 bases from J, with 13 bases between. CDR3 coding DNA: TGTGCCAGCAGCACGGGCCCGAGGGACACTGAAGCTTTCTTT. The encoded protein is CASSTGPRDTEAFF.

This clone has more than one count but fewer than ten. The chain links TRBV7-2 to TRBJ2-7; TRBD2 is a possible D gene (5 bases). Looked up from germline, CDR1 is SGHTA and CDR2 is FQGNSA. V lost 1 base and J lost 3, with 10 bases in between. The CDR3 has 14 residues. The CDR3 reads CASSLGGELYEQYF. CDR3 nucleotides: TGTGCCAGCAGCTTAGGTGGGGAGCTCTACGAGCAGTACTTC.

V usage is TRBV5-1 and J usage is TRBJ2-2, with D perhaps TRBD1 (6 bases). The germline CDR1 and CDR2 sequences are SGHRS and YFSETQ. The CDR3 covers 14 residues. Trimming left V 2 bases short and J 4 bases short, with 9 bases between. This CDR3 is CASSFNRVTGELFF. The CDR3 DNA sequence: TGCGCCAGCAGCTTTAACAGGGTCACCGGGGAGCTGTTTTTT.

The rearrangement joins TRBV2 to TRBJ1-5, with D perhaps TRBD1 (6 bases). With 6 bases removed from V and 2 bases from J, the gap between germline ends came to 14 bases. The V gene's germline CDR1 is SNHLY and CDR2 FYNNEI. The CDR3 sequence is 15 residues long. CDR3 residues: CASRKLDSGNQPQHF. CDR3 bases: TGTGCCAGCAGAAAGCTGGACAGCGGCAATCAGCCCCAGCATTTT.

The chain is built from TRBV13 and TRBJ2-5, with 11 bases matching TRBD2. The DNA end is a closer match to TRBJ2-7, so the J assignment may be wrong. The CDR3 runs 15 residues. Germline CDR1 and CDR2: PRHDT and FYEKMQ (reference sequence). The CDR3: CASRQGTSGNYEQYF. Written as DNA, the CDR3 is TGTGCCAGCAGACAGGGGACTAGCGGAAACTACGAGCAGTACTTC.

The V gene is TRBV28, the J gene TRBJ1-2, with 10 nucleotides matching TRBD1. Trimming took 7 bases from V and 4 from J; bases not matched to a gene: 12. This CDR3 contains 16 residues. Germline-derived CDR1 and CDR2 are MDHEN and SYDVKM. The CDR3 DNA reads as TGTGCCAGCACCACCCCCGGGACAGGGGACGGCTATGGCTACACCTTC. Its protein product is CASTTPGTGDGYGYTF.

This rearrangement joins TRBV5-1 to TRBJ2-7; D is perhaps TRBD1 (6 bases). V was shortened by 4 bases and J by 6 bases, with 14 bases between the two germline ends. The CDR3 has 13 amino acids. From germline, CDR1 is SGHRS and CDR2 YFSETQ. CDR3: CASSPQGRLEQYF. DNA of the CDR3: TGCGCCAGCAGCCCACAGGGACGACTCGAGCAGTACTTC.

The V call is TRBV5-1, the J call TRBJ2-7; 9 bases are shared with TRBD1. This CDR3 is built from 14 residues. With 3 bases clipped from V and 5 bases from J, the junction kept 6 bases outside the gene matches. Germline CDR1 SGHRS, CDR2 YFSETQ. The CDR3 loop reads CASSSEGQGHEQYF. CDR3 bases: TGCGCCAGCAGCTCGGAGGGACAGGGCCACGAGCAGTACTTC.

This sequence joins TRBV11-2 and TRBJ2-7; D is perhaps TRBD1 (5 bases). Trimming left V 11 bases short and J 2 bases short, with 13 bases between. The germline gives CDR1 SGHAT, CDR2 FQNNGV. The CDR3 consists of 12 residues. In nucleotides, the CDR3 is TGTGCCGTCCGGCCCAGGGCCTACGAGCAGTACTTC. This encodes CAVRPRAYEQYF. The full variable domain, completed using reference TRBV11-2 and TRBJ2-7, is EAGVAQSPRYKIIEKRQSVAFWCNPISGHATLYWYQQILGQGPKLLIQFQNNGVVDDSQLPKDRFSAERLKGVDSTLKIQPAKLEDSAVYLCAVRPRAYEQYFGPGTRLTVT.

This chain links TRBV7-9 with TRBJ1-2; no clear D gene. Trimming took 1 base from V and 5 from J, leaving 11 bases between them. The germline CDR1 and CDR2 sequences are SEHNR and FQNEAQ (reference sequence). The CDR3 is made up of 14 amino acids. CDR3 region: CASSLDRGEYGYTF. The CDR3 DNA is TGTGCCAGCAGCTTAGATCGTGGGGAGTATGGCTACACCTTC.

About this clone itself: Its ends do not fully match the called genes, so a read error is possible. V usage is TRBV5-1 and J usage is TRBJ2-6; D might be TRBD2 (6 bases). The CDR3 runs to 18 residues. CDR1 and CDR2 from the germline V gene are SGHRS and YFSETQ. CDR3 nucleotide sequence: TGCGCCAGCAGCTTGGCGGTCATCGGGGGAGCTGGGGCCAACGGCCTGACTTTC. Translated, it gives CASSLAVIGGAGANGLTF.

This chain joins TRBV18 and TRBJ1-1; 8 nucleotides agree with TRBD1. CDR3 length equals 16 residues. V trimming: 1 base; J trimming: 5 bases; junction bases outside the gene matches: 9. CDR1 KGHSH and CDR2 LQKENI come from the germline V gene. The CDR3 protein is CASSPLDPQGETEAFF. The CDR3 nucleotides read TGTGCCAGCTCACCACTAGACCCACAGGGGGAAACTGAAGCTTTCTTT.

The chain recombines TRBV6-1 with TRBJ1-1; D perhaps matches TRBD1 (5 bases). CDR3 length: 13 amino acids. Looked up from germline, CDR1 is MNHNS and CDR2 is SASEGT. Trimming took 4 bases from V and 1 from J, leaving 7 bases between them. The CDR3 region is CASSGRANTEAFF. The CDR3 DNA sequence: TGTGCCAGCAGTGGCAGGGCGAACACTGAAGCTTTCTTT.

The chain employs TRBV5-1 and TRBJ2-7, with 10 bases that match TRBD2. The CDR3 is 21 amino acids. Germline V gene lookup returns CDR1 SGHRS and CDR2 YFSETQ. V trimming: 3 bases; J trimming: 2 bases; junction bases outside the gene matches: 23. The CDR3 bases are TGCGCCAGCAGCTGGGGAGGGTCGGACACGGTGCGTAGCGGGAGGACCTACGAGCAGTACTTC. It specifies CASSWGGSDTVRSGRTYEQYF.

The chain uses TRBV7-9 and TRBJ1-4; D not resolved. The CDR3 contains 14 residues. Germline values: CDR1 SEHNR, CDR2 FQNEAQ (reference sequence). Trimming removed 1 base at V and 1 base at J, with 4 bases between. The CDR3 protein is CASSLGGTNEKLFF. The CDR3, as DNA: TGTGCCAGCAGCTTAGGAGGAACTAATGAAAAACTGTTTTTT.

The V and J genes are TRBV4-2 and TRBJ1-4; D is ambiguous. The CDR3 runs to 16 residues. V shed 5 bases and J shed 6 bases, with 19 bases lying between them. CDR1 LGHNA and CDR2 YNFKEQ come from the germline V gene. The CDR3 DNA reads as TGTGCCAGCAGCTTCGGACGGAGCGCCGGGGATGAAAAACTGTTTTTT. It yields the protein CASSFGRSAGDEKLFF.

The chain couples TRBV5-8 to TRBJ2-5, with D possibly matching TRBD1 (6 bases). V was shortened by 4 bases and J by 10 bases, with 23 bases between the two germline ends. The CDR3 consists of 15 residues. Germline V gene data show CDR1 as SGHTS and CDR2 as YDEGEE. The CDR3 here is CASSPPTGGAGDQYF. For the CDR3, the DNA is TGTGCCAGCAGCCCCCCGACAGGTGGGGCAGGGGACCAGTACTTC.

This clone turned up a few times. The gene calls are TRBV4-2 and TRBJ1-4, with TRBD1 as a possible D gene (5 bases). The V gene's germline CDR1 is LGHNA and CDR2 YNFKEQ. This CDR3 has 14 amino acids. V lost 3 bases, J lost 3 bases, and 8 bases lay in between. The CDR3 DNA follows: TGTGCCAGCAGCCAGGGACTGTCTAATGAAAAACTGTTTTTT. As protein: CASSQGLSNEKLFF.